A single sample gave rise to the 14 T cell receptor beta chains below, sequenced in a study of beta chain features in type 1 diabetes. Isolated RNA was reverse transcribed in full, so expressed TCRB transcripts were sequenced. Data came from immunoSEQ multiplex PCR; TCRdb stores just in-frame clones and leaves some out. Here the sample spans around 320,000 clones, around 15% being singletons. Sequencing was done on a sample of central memory CD4+ T cells from blood. All receptors come from a man between 25 and 39 years old in good health.

This clone has a handful of counts. The chain couples TRBV18 to TRBJ1-1, with D maybe TRBD1 (5 bases). The CDR3 has 12 residues. The germline V and J ends were trimmed by 5 bases and 10 bases, with 14 bases remaining between them. Germline loops: CDR1 KGHSH, CDR2 LQKENI. The CDR3 here is CASSSRRQLAFF. CDR3 in DNA: TGTGCCAGCTCATCCCGAAGACAGTTAGCTTTCTTT.

V is TRBV11-2 and J is TRBJ1-1; tentatively, D is TRBD1 (5 bases). Germline assignment: CDR1 SGHAT and CDR2 FQNNGV. The CDR3 runs to 11 residues. The V gene lost 6 bases and the J gene lost 4 bases, with 6 bases spanning the gap. The CDR3: CASRGVTEAFF. The DNA for the CDR3 is TGTGCCAGCAGGGGGGTCACTGAAGCTTTCTTT.

The J gene is TRBJ1-5, the V gene TRBV7-2; TRBD1 is a possible D gene (6 bases). The V and J ends lost 1 base and 3 bases respectively, with 10 bases between them. The CDR3 has 15 amino acids. CDR1 SGHTA and CDR2 FQGNSA come from the germline V gene. CDR3 sequence reads: CASSLGGGHNQPQHF. The CDR3 DNA is TGTGCCAGCAGCTTAGGAGGGGGGCACAATCAGCCCCAGCATTTT.

The chain recombines TRBV6-5 with TRBJ2-5, with D perhaps TRBD1 (6 bases). Germline V gives CDR1 MNHEY, CDR2 SVGAGI. V lost 6 bases to trimming and J lost 5 bases, with 16 bases between them. This CDR3 is 14 amino acids long. The DNA of the CDR3 is TGTGCCAGCAGAAAACCGGGACAACGTGAGACCCAGTACTTC. Residues: CASRKPGQRETQYF.

The chain has TRBV4-1 and TRBJ1-3; D is uncertain. Germline CDR1 reads MGHRA; CDR2 reads YSYEKL. V lost 6 bases and J 0 bases, leaving 12 bases between the germline ends. The CDR3 is 15 residues long. This CDR3 reads CASSNLRSSGNTIYF. CDR3 nucleotides: TGCGCCAGCAGTAATCTTAGGTCCTCTGGAAACACCATATATTTT.

This clone showed up many times. The chain carries TRBV15 and TRBJ2-7; the match to TRBD1 covers 9 bases. The CDR3 totals 14 residues. Germline CDR1 LNHNV, CDR2 YYDKDF (reference sequence). The J segment lost 7 bases and the V segment lost 4 bases, leaving 8 bases of the junction unmatched. For the CDR3, the DNA is TGTGCCACCAGCACGCGGACAGGGGCATCGGAGCAGTACTTC. The encoded protein is CATSTRTGASEQYF. Based on the CDR3 plus reference TRBV15 and TRBJ2-7, the full variable domain is DAMVIQNPRYQVTQFGKPVTLSCSQTLNHNVMYWYQQKSSQAPKLLFHYYDKDFNNEADTPDNFQSRRPNTSFCFLDIRSPGLGDTAMYLCATSTRTGASEQYFGPGTRLTVT.

CDR3 sequence reads: CASSLGTGRTEAFF. The CDR3 DNA is TGTGCCAGCAGCTTAGGGACAGGTCGCACTGAAGCTTTCTTT. The chain joins TRBV7-2 to TRBJ1-1; 7 nucleotides line up with TRBD1. There are 14 residues in the CDR3. After removal of 1 base from V and 4 bases from J, the junction contained 3 bases not matched to a gene. Germline loops: CDR1 SGHTA, CDR2 FQGNSA.

In its sample, this clone was seen many times. This chain joins TRBV7-9 and TRBJ2-1; weak D call: TRBD2 (6 bases). Germline values: CDR1 SEHNR, CDR2 FQNEAQ (reference sequence). CDR3 length equals 12 residues. V lost 5 bases to trimming and J lost 9 bases, with 11 bases between them. The CDR3 is CASSPVGGEQFF. The CDR3 DNA sequence: TGTGCCAGCAGCCCCGTCGGGGGTGAGCAGTTCTTC. The whole variable domain, filled in from reference TRBV7-9 and TRBJ2-1, reads DTGVSQNPRHKITKRGQNVTFRCDPISEHNRLYWYRQTLGQGPEFLTYFQNEAQLEKSRLLSDRFSAERPKGSFSTLEIQRTEQGDSAMYLCASSPVGGEQFFGPGTRLTVL.

V is TRBV11-2 and J is TRBJ1-5; D not certain. CDR3 length: 15 amino acids. Germline CDR1 is SGHAT and CDR2 is FQNNGV. With 1 base removed from V and 3 bases from J, the gap between germline ends came to 10 bases. This CDR3 is CASSLVGDVNQPQHF. The CDR3 DNA is TGTGCCAGCAGCTTAGTTGGAGACGTCAATCAGCCCCAGCATTTT.

The V and J genes are TRBV30 and TRBJ1-1; 9 positions agree with TRBD1. After removal of 2 bases from V and 1 base from J, the junction contained 8 bases not matched to a gene. CDR1 GTSNPN and CDR2 SVGIG come from the germline V gene (reference sequence). The CDR3 runs 16 residues. The CDR3 loop is CAWSNLPGQGNTEAFF. In nucleotides, the CDR3 is TGTGCCTGGAGTAATCTACCGGGACAGGGGAACACTGAAGCTTTCTTT. Full variable domain (rest looked up from reference TRBV30 and TRBJ1-1): SQTIHQWPATLVQPVGSPLSLECTVEGTSNPNLYWYRQAAGRGLQLLFYSVGIGQISSEVPQNLSASRPQDRQFILSSKKLLLSDSGFYLCAWSNLPGQGNTEAFFGQGTRLTVV.

J is TRBJ2-7 and V is TRBV28, with D possibly TRBD2 on 6 matching bases. Per germline, CDR1 MDHEN and CDR2 SYDVKM. Trimming removed 6 bases at V and 1 base at J, with 10 bases between. This CDR3 spans 13 amino acids. This chain's CDR3 is CASRSGGSYEQYV. CDR3 nucleotide sequence: TGTGCCAGCAGGAGTGGGGGGTCCTACGAGCAGTACGTC.

The chain links TRBV7-7 to TRBJ2-1; 8 nucleotides agree with TRBD2. The CDR3 totals 12 residues. Germline CDR1 and CDR2: SSHAT and FNYEAQ (reference sequence). V lost 3 bases and J lost 15; bases outside the gene matches: 7. The CDR3 region has the DNA TGTGCCAGCAGCTTTGGAGCGGGAGTGGTGTTCTTC. The encoded protein is CASSFGAGVVFF.

This clone came up a few times. The chain joins TRBV4-2 to TRBJ1-2, with a tentative D call TRBD1 (5 bases). The length of the CDR3 is 13 residues. Trimming took 11 bases from V and 5 from J, leaving 18 bases between them. The germline V gene has CDR1 LGHNA and CDR2 YNFKEQ. The CDR3 DNA follows: TGTGCCTCCCTCGGGGGGGGAAGGTATGGCTACACCTTC. This encodes CASLGGGRYGYTF.

This clone came up a few times. The chain joins TRBV11-2 to TRBJ2-3; D might be TRBD1 or TRBD2, each matching 6 bases. Trimming stripped 5 bases from V and 4 bases from J, with 13 bases between. This CDR3 has 14 amino acids. Germline assignment: CDR1 SGHAT and CDR2 FQNNGV. The CDR3 loop is CASSLGGNSDTQYF. The CDR3 region has the DNA TGTGCCAGCAGCCTAGGGGGGAACTCAGATACGCAGTATTTT.